The entry that follows covers one T cell receptor (beta chain) sequence. The target antigen is unknown. This record comes from a study of blood T cells in healthy people across ages. Study in general: Through template switching, about one barcoded beta molecule was captured per two T cells, as measured in model experiments. Study-level points and caveats: Aged donors had fewer naive CD4+ cells and lower diversity than long-lived donors.

Trimming cost V 1 base and J 8 bases, with 18 bases left between them. Germline V gene lookup returns CDR1 SGHRS and CDR2 YFSETQ. The CDR3 runs to 15 residues. The use of a sample-barcoded 5' primer and a J-beta primer mix characterized a second PCR of roughly 6 to 11 cycles. Any given sample supplied a minimum of 3 million CDR3-containing paired-end reads. A single record per CDR3 protein comes from TCRdb applying MiXCR to the 5' RACE reads. The table lists hundreds of thousands of distinct CDR3 sequences, around 48% of them singletons, with 13% in the top ten. The sample was blood. V usage is TRBV5-1 and J usage is TRBJ1-2, with D tentatively TRBD1 (5 bases). This receptor was obtained from a man aged 25-40 years in good health. CDR3 amino acids: CASSLKGGGVGGYTF. The CDR3 DNA reads as TGCGCCAGCAGCTTGAAAGGCGGAGGGGTTGGCGGCTACACCTTC.